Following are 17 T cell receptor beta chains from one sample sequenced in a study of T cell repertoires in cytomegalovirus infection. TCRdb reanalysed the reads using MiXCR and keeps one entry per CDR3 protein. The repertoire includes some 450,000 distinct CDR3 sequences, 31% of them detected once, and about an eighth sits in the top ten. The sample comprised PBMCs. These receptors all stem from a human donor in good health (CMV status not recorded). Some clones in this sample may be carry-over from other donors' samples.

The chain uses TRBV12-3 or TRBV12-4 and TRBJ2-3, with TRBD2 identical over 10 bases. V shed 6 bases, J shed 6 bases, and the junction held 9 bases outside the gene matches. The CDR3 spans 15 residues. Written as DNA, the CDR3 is TGTGCCAGCAGCCCCCAAGCGGGGGGGCTGGATACGCAGTATTTT. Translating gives CASSPQAGGLDTQYF.

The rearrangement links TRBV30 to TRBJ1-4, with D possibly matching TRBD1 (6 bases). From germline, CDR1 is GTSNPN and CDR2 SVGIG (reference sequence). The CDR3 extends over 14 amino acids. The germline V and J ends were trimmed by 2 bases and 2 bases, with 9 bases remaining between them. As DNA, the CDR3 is TGTGCCTGGAGTACAGGACAGACTAATGAAAAACTGTTTTTT. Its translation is CAWSTGQTNEKLFF.

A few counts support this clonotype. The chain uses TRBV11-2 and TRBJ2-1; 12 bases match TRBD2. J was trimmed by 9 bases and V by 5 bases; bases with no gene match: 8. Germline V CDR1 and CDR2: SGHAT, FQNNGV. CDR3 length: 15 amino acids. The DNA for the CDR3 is TGTGCCAGCAGCCTAGGGACTAGCGGGTCAGGTGAGCAGTTCTTC. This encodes CASSLGTSGSGEQFF.

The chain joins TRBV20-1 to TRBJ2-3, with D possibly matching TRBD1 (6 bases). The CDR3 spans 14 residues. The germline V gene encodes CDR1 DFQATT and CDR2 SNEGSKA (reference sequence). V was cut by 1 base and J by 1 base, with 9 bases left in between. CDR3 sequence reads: CSARVEGGTDTQYF. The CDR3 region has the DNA TGCAGTGCTAGAGTCGAGGGGGGCACAGATACGCAGTATTTT.

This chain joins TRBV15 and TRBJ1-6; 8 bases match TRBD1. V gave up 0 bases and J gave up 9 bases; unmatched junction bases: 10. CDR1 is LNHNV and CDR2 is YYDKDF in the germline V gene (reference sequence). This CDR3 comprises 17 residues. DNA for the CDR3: TGTGCCACCAGCAGAGAGAAGGCAGGGGGCCTAATTTCACCCCTCCACTTT. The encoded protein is CATSREKAGGLISPLHF.

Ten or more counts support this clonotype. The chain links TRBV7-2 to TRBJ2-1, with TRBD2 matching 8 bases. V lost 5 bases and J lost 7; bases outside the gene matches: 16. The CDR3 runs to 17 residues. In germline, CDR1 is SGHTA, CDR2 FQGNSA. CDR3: CASSPRGQAGAKNEQFF. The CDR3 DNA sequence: TGTGCCAGCAGCCCTAGAGGGCAAGCGGGGGCCAAGAATGAGCAGTTCTTC. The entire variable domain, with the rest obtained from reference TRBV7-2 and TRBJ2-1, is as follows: GAGVSQSPSNKVTEKGKDVELRCDPISGHTALYWYRQSLGQGLEFLIYFQGNSAPDKSGLPSDRFSAERTGGSVSTLTIQRTQQEDSAVYLCASSPRGQAGAKNEQFFGPGTRLTVL.

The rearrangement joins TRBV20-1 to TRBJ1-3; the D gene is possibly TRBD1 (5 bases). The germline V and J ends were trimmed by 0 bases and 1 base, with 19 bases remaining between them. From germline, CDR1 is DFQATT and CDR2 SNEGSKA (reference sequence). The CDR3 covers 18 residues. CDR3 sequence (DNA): TGCAGTGCTAGAGACGGACATGGGGCGCTTAGTTCTGGAAACACCATATATTTT. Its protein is CSARDGHGALSSGNTIYF.

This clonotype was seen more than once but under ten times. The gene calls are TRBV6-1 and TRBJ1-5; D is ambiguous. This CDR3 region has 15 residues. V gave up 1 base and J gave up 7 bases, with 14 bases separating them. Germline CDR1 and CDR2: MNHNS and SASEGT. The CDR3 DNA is TGTGCCAGCAGTGAAGTGACACCGGCGCGGCAGCCCCAGCATTTT. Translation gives CASSEVTPARQPQHF.

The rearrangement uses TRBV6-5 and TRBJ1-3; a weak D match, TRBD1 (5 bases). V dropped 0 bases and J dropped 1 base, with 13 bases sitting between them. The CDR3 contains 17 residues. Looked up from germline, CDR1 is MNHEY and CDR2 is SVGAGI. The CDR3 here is CASSYSGGFVSGNTIYF. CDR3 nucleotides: TGTGCCAGCAGTTACTCGGGGGGTTTTGTGTCTGGAAACACCATATATTTT.

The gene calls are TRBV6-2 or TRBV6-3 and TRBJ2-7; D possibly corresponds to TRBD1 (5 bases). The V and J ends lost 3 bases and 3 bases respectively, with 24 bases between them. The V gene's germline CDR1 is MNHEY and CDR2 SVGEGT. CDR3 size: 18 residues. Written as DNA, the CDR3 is TGTGCCAGCAGTTATAGGCAGGACATCATTACAGCTGACTACGAGCAGTACTTC. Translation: CASSYRQDIITADYEQYF.

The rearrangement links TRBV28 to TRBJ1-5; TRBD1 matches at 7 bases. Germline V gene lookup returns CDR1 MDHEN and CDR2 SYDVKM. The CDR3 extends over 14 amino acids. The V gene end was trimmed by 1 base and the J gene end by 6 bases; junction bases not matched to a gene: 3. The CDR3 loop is CASSLYRGGQPQHF. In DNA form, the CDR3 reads TGTGCCAGCAGTTTATACAGGGGAGGTCAGCCCCAGCATTTT.

The CDR3 DNA reads as TGTGCCAGCAGTTACGAGGGCAGGGCGAATTCACCCCTCCACTTT. It codes for CASSYEGRANSPLHF. This sequence joins TRBV6-5 and TRBJ1-6, with D perhaps matching TRBD1 (5 bases). Germline CDR1 reads MNHEY; CDR2 reads SVGAGI. V lost 2 bases and J 7 bases, leaving 12 bases between the germline ends. The CDR3 spans 15 residues.

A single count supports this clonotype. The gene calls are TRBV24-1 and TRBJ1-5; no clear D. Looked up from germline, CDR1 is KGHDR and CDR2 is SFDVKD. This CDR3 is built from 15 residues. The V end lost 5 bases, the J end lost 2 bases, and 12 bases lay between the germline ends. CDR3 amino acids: CATSAGRRGNQPQHF. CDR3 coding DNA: TGTGCCACCAGTGCCGGAAGGAGGGGCAATCAGCCCCAGCATTTT.

The CDR3 sequence is CASREQDSNQPQHF. The CDR3 nucleotides read TGTGCCAGCAGGGAGCAGGATAGCAATCAGCCCCAGCATTTT. The chain joins TRBV6-1 to TRBJ1-5; D is ambiguous. The CDR3 is 14 amino acids. Trimming removed 6 bases from V and 0 bases from J, with 9 bases in between. Germline CDR1 reads MNHNS; CDR2 reads SASEGT.

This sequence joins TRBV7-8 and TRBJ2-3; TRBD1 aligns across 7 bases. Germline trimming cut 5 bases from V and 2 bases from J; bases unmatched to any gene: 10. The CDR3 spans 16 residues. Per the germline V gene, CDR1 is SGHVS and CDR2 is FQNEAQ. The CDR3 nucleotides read TGTGCCAGCAGCCGACTCCGGGACAGACTCACAGATACGCAGTATTTT. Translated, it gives CASSRLRDRLTDTQYF. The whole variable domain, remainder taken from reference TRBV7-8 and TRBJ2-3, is GAGVSQSPRYKVAKRGQDVALRCDPISGHVSLFWYQQALGQGPEFLTYFQNEAQLDKSGLPSDRFFAERPEGSVSTLKIQRTQQEDSAVYLCASSRLRDRLTDTQYFGPGTRLTVL.

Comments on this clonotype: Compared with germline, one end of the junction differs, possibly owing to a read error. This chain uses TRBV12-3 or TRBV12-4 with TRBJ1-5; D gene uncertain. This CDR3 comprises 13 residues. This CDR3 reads CASSFPGNQPPHF. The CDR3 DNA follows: TGTGCCAGCAGTTTCCCAGGAAACCAGCCCCCGCATTTT.

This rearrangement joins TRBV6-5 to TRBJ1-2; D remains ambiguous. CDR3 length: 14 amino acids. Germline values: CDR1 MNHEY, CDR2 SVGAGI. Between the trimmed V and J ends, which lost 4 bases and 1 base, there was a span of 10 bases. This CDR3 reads CASSLKKLNYGYTF. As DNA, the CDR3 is TGTGCCAGCAGTTTAAAGAAACTTAACTATGGCTACACCTTC.